A selection of T cell receptor beta chains follows, all from one sample in a study of blood T cell repertoires in COVID-19. Measured with immunoSEQ multiplex PCR; TCRdb has only the in-frame clones, and not every one. The sample has more than 150,000 clones; roughly 78% are singletons. Sequencing input: peripheral blood. All receptors come from a woman aged 80 or over with active or convalescent COVID-19. Both conserved end residues are part of each CDR3. A D gene is named only where the DNA matches it firmly. For some rows the clone size is stated as once, few or many, or as a class when expanded; others skip it.

v_gene	d_gene	abundance	j_gene	CDR3nt	CDR3aa
TRBV4-3	TRBD2	.	TRBJ2-1	TGCGCCAGCAGCCAAGAGTTAGCGGGGGGTTTTTTCAATGAGCAGTTCTTC	CASSQELAGGFFNEQFF
TRBV6-1	.	.	TRBJ1-5	TGTGCCAGCAGTGAATCAGGGGTCAATCAGCCCCAGCATTTT	CASSESGVNQPQHF
TRBV7-9	TRBD1	.	TRBJ1-1	TGTGCCAGCAGCTCTCGACAGGGTGGCACTGAAGCTTTCTTT	CASSSRQGGTEAFF
TRBV5-1	TRBD1	.	TRBJ2-5	TGCGCCAGCAGCCCGGGACAGGGGTATCAAGAGACCCAGTACTTC	CASSPGQGYQETQYF
TRBV5-1	TRBD1	.	TRBJ1-2	TGCGCCAGCAGCCCCCTGAAGGGGGCGGGTGGCTACACCTTC	CASSPLKGAGGYTF
TRBV2	.	.	TRBJ2-3	TGTGCCAGCAGTGAAGTTCGCCTATCCCGCACAGATACGCAGTATTTT	CASSEVRLSRTDTQYF
TRBV28	.	.	TRBJ1-5	TGTGCCAGCACCTTGCCCAGGGGTAGCAATCAGCCCCAGCATTTT	CASTLPRGSNQPQHF
TRBV18	.	.	TRBJ2-1	TGTGCCAGCTCACCACCGGGCAGGGGTATGACAAATGAGCAGTTCTTC	CASSPPGRGMTNEQFF
TRBV2	.	.	TRBJ1-1	TGTGCCAGCAGTTACGGGGGGAACACTGAAGCTTTCTTT	CASSYGGNTEAFF
TRBV9	.	once	TRBJ1-1	TGTGCCAGCAGCGTAGATCCAGATTTGAACACTGAAGCTTTCTTT	CASSVDPDLNTEAFF
TRBV15	.	.	TRBJ2-2	TGTGCCACCAGCAGAGATCAGGGGACGGGCACCGGGGAGCTGTTTTTT	CATSRDQGTGTGELFF
TRBV6-1	TRBD1	.	TRBJ1-2	TGTGCCAGCAGTGATTCAGGGGGCCGTCGGGGCTACACCTTC	CASSDSGGRRGYTF
TRBV7-6	TRBD2	once	TRBJ2-1	TGTGCCAGCAGCTTAGCGCAAGACGGACTAGCGGGTAGTCGGGATGAGCAGTTCTTC	CASSLAQDGLAGSRDEQFF
TRBV6-6	.	.	TRBJ1-2	TGTGCCAGCAGCCCAACCGGTCCCTATGGCTACACCTTC	CASSPTGPYGYTF
TRBV14	TRBD1	few	TRBJ1-3	TGTGCCAGCAGCCAGTTTACAGGGGTCGTCCGAAACACCATATATTTT	CASSQFTGVVRNTIYF
TRBV6-1	.	.	TRBJ1-3	TGTGCCAGCAGTGAAGGGACTTCTGGAAACACCATATATTTT	CASSEGTSGNTIYF
TRBV7-2	TRBD1	few	TRBJ2-7	TGTGCCAGCAGCCAAACAGGGGTCGAGCAGTACTTC	CASSQTGVEQYF
TRBV4-1	.	.	TRBJ2-1	TGCGCCAGCAGCCAATGGTCAGGGTTAAATGAGCAGTTCTTC	CASSQWSGLNEQFF
TRBV3-1/TRBV3-2	.	.	TRBJ1-1	TGTGCCAGCAGCCAAGATATATGTGAAGTTTCGGAGGGGCGTAAAACTGAAGCTTTCTTT	CASSQDICEVSEGRKTEAFF
TRBV19	.	.	TRBJ1-2	TGTGCCAGTAGTCCCGGGGTTAACTATGGCTACACCTTC	CASSPGVNYGYTF
TRBV7-3	TRBD2	few	TRBJ2-3	TGTGCCAGCAGCTTTAGCGGGGGGCGGGATACGCAGTATTTT	CASSFSGGRDTQYF
TRBV2	TRBD1	.	TRBJ1-4	TGTGCCAGCAGTGAACAGGGACAGGGTAATGAAAAACTGTTTTTT	CASSEQGQGNEKLFF
TRBV7-6	TRBD1	.	TRBJ2-5	TGTGCCAGCAGCAGGGGACAGACAAAAGAGACCCAGTACTTC	CASSRGQTKETQYF
TRBV6-5	TRBD1	.	TRBJ2-7	TGTGCCAGCAGTTACAAGGACAGGGAAAAGCTGTACTTC	CASSYKDREKLYF
TRBV7-6	.	.	TRBJ2-1	TGTGCCAGCAGCCCGGAGGGGCCCGAGCAGTTCTTC	CASSPEGPEQFF
TRBV7-9	.	.	TRBJ1-2	TGTGCCAGCAGCTTAATTTGGCGGACAGACCTATTGGGCTACACCTTC	CASSLIWRTDLLGYTF
TRBV5-1	TRBD2	.	TRBJ2-5	TGCGCCAGCAGCTTGGCGACTAGCGGGGGACAAGAGACCCAGTACTTC	CASSLATSGGQETQYF
TRBV3-1/TRBV3-2	TRBD2	.	TRBJ2-3	TGTGCCAGCAGCCAAGGTAGCGGGGAGCCTAACACAGATACGCAGTATTTT	CASSQGSGEPNTDTQYF
TRBV5-1	TRBD1	.	TRBJ2-1	TGCGCCAGCAGCCAAGGACAGGGGGCCGGTGAGCAGTTCTTC	CASSQGQGAGEQFF
TRBV7-2	TRBD1	.	TRBJ1-2	TGTGCCAGCAGCTTAGCCCCGGGACAGGGTATAGTAGTCTATGGCTACACCTTC	CASSLAPGQGIVVYGYTF
TRBV4-2	TRBD2	few	TRBJ2-3	TGTGCCAGCAGCCACCGATCTAGCGGGGGGCGTGGAGATACGCAGTATTTT	CASSHRSSGGRGDTQYF
TRBV7-9	TRBD1	.	TRBJ1-1	TGTGCCAGCAGCTTTAAACAGGGGGCTTCCACTGAAGCTTTCTTT	CASSFKQGASTEAFF
TRBV19	TRBD1	.	TRBJ1-2	TGTGCCAGTAGCCCTGACAGGGAGGCCCGCGTCATAAACTATGGCTACACCTTC	CASSPDREARVINYGYTF
TRBV13	TRBD1	.	TRBJ1-3	TGTGCCAGCAGCTTAGGGGACAGGGGCCTTGGAAACACCATATATTTT	CASSLGDRGLGNTIYF
TRBV27	TRBD1	few	TRBJ1-6	TGTGCCAGCAGTATCAATCGACAGGGCGATTCACCCCTCCACTTT	CASSINRQGDSPLHF
TRBV7-2	TRBD1	.	TRBJ2-1	TGTGCCAGCAGCTTAGCGACAGGGAAATACAATGAGCAGTTCTTC	CASSLATGKYNEQFF
TRBV27	.	.	TRBJ1-6	TGTGCCAGCAGTTCCTATCAGGACTCCTATAATTCACCCCTCCACTTT	CASSSYQDSYNSPLHF
TRBV9	TRBD1	few	TRBJ1-1	TGTGCCAGCAGCGCGGGACAGCAGAACACTGAAGCTTTCTTT	CASSAGQQNTEAFF
TRBV6-6	.	.	TRBJ2-2	TGTGCCAGCAGTTACTCGTCGGCCGGGGAGCTGTTTTTT	CASSYSSAGELFF
TRBV7-9	.	once	TRBJ1-5	TGTGCCAGCAGCTTACAGGGGAGCAATCAGCCCCAGCATTTT	CASSLQGSNQPQHF
TRBV7-7	TRBD1	.	TRBJ2-1	TGTGCTAGCAGCCCCAGGACAGGGCAAGACTATGAGCAGTTCTTC	CASSPRTGQDYEQFF
TRBV2	TRBD1	.	TRBJ1-1	TGTGCCAGCAGTGTCGGCAGGGGGCACAAGGACACTGAAGCTTTCTTT	CASSVGRGHKDTEAFF
TRBV5-1	TRBD2	.	TRBJ2-1	TGCGCCAGCAGCTCAGCGGGGGGGATCAATGAGCAGTTCTTC	CASSSAGGINEQFF
TRBV29-1	.	once	TRBJ2-7	TGCAGCGCCGGGGGGGACAGATTCTACGAGCAGTACTTC	CSAGGDRFYEQYF
TRBV5-1	TRBD1	.	TRBJ1-1	TGCGCCAGCAGCCTGGGACAGGGGTATACTGAAGCTTTCTTT	CASSLGQGYTEAFF
TRBV5-1	.	.	TRBJ1-6	TGCGCCAGCAGCCAGCTCGGGACATGGGATTCACCCCTCCACTTT	CASSQLGTWDSPLHF
TRBV28	.	.	TRBJ1-3	TGTGCCAGCAGTTTATTCGGGCAGGGGTGGAAAGGAAACACCATATATTTT	CASSLFGQGWKGNTIYF
TRBV11-2	.	.	TRBJ2-3	TGTGCCAGCAGCTTTTCGGACTTCACAGATACGCAGTATTTT	CASSFSDFTDTQYF
TRBV18	TRBD1	.	TRBJ1-1	TGTGCCAGCTCACCACAGGGGGCAGGGACTGAAGCTTTCTTT	CASSPQGAGTEAFF
TRBV20-1	.	.	TRBJ1-2	TGCAGTGCTAGTGAGGGGAGTCGGGGCTACACCTTC	CSASEGSRGYTF
TRBV7-8	.	.	TRBJ2-3	TGTGCCAGCAGCTTAGATCTCGCCGGACTACAGCGGGGCACAGATACGCAGTATTTT	CASSLDLAGLQRGTDTQYF
TRBV5-4	TRBD1	.	TRBJ1-1	TGTGCCAGCAGCGAACAGGGGGCGGCGAACACTGAAGCTTTCTTT	CASSEQGAANTEAFF
TRBV2	TRBD1	.	TRBJ1-1	TGTGCCAGCAGTGCCAAGGGGGCCAGGAACACTGAAGCTTTCTTT	CASSAKGARNTEAFF